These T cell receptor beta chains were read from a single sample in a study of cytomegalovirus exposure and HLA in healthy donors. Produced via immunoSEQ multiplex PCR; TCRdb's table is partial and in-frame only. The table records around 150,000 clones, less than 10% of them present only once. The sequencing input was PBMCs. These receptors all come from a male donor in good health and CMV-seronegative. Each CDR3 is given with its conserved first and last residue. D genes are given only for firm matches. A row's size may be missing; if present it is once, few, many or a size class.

CASSEWTAQETQYF,TGTGCCAGCAGTGAATGGACAGCCCAAGAGACCCAGTACTTC,TRBV2,.,TRBJ2-5,.
CASSQDPGLQETQYF,TGTGCCAGCAGCCAAGATCCAGGCCTCCAAGAGACCCAGTACTTC,TRBV4-2,few,TRBJ2-5,.
CASSYNSNEKLFF,TGTGCCAGCAGTTACAACTCGAATGAAAAACTGTTTTTT,TRBV6-5,.,TRBJ1-4,.
CASSLVPHGTWGNTIYF,TGTGCCAGCAGCTTAGTTCCCCACGGGACATGGGGAAACACCATATATTTT,TRBV7-2,.,TRBJ1-3,.
CASSLQGSGSGELFF,TGTGCCAGCAGTCTACAGGGTTCGGGCTCCGGGGAGCTGTTTTTT,TRBV27,few,TRBJ2-2,.
CASSASGGQETQYF,TGTGCCAGCAGCGCTAGCGGGGGCCAAGAGACCCAGTACTTC,TRBV5-4,.,TRBJ2-5,TRBD2
CASSRDRDYTF,TGTGCCAGCAGCAGAGACAGGGACTACACCTTC,TRBV5-4,few,TRBJ1-2,TRBD1
CASSRRGEQFF,TGTGCCAGCAGCCGCCGGGGTGAGCAGTTCTTC,TRBV5-6,.,TRBJ2-1,.
CASSSPGDSLEQYF,TGTGCCAGCAGCTCCCCAGGGGACAGCCTCGAGCAGTACTTC,TRBV28,.,TRBJ2-7,TRBD1
CASSPSQAGAWQFF,TGTGCCAGCAGCCCTTCGCAAGCGGGAGCTTGGCAGTTCTTC,TRBV7-2,.,TRBJ2-1,TRBD2
CASSQSCPDRNQETQYF,TGCGCCAGCAGTCAATCCTGCCCCGACAGGAACCAAGAGACCCAGTACTTC,TRBV23-1,few,TRBJ2-5,.
CASSLDTRQETQYF,TGTGCCAGCAGCTTGGACACCAGACAAGAGACCCAGTACTTC,TRBV7-9,.,TRBJ2-5,.
CASSLQGRRELFF,TGTGCCAGCAGTCTACAGGGGAGGAGGGAGCTGTTTTTT,TRBV2,.,TRBJ2-2,.
CASSLGGLGNTEAFF,TGTGCCAGCAGTTTGGGGGGATTAGGGAACACTGAAGCTTTCTTT,TRBV27,.,TRBJ1-1,.
CASSFFGTGEPNTEAFF,TGTGCCAGCAGTTTTTTCGGGACAGGGGAACCGAACACTGAAGCTTTCTTT,TRBV28,few,TRBJ1-1,TRBD1
CSVGQGSTDTQYF,TGCAGCGTAGGACAGGGTAGCACAGATACGCAGTATTTT,TRBV29-1,.,TRBJ2-3,TRBD1
CASGLSGVGSYEQYF,TGTGCCAGCGGCCTTTCCGGGGTCGGGAGCTACGAGCAGTACTTC,TRBV7-2,.,TRBJ2-7,.
CASSLVGVYTGELFF,TGTGCCAGCAGCTTAGTCGGGGTCTACACCGGGGAGCTGTTTTTT,TRBV7-9,.,TRBJ2-2,.
CSVTGGGGTEAFF,TGCAGCGTAACAGGGGGCGGCGGCACTGAAGCTTTCTTT,TRBV29-1,.,TRBJ1-1,TRBD1
CASSLDLASGNQPQHF,TGTGCCAGCAGCCTCGACTTGGCTAGTGGCAATCAGCCCCAGCATTTT,TRBV4-2,.,TRBJ1-5,.
CASSLGQGRGWNTEAFF,TGTGCCAGCAGCTTGGGACAGGGGCGGGGGTGGAACACTGAAGCTTTCTTT,TRBV7-2,.,TRBJ1-1,TRBD1
CASSLWGQVYNSPLHF,TGTGCCAGCAGTTTATGGGGACAGGTGTATAATTCACCCCTCCACTTT,TRBV28,.,TRBJ1-6,TRBD1
CASSFTGLAGVIDTQYF,TGTGCCAGCAGCTTTACGGGACTAGCGGGAGTCATAGATACGCAGTATTTT,TRBV7-8,.,TRBJ2-3,TRBD2
CASSFDLAGSQETQYF,TGTGCCAGCAGTTTTGATCTAGCGGGATCCCAAGAGACCCAGTACTTC,TRBV6-5,.,TRBJ2-5,TRBD2
CASSLEGRQAFF,TGTGCCAGCAGCTTGGAAGGGAGGCAAGCTTTCTTT,TRBV5-6,.,TRBJ1-1,.
CSVGRGTNEQYF,TGCAGCGTTGGCAGGGGGACAAACGAGCAGTACTTC,TRBV29-1,few,TRBJ2-7,TRBD1
CATGQGTLSYEQYF,TGTGCCACCGGACAGGGAACTTTATCCTACGAGCAGTACTTC,TRBV2,.,TRBJ2-7,TRBD1
CASSSGTNTGELFF,TGTGCCAGCAGCTCAGGGACGAACACCGGGGAGCTGTTTTTT,TRBV7-9,few,TRBJ2-2,.
CASSLGGFYGYTF,TGTGCCAGCAGCTTGGGGGGGTTCTATGGCTACACCTTC,TRBV7-9,few,TRBJ1-2,.
CSVEDKGTGQRQFF,TGCAGCGTTGAAGATAAGGGGACAGGGCAACGGCAGTTCTTC,TRBV29-1,few,TRBJ2-1,TRBD1
CSVDQGGYGYTF,TGCAGCGTTGACCAGGGGGGCTATGGCTACACCTTC,TRBV29-1,.,TRBJ1-2,TRBD1
CATGQGREQYF,TGTGCCACCGGACAGGGACGCGAGCAGTACTTC,TRBV19,few,TRBJ2-7,TRBD1